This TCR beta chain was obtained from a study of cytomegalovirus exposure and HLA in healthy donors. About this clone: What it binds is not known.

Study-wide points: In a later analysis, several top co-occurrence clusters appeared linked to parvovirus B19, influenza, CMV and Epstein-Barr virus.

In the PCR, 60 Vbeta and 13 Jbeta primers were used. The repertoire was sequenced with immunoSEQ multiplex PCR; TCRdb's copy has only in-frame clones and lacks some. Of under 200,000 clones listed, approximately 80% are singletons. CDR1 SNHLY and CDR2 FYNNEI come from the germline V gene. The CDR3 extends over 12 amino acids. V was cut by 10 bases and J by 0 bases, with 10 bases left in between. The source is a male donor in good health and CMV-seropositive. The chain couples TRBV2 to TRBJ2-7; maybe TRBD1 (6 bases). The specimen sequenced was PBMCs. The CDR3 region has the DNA TGTGCCACCCGGGACAACTCCTACGAGCAGTACTTC. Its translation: CATRDNSYEQYF.